These 16 T cell receptor beta chains were all obtained from the same sample, sequenced in a study of T cells in Graves' hyperthyroidism and ophthalmopathy. TCR beta CDR3 regions were amplified from RNA. First-round RT-PCR of the TCR CDR3 relied on the HTBI primer set. TCRdb called the multiplex PCR reads again in MiXCR, with one record for every CDR3 protein. The table records a few hundred thousand distinct CDR3 sequences, about 16% of them present only once. The sample consisted of blood. These receptors all come from a woman in her 30s with Graves' ophthalmopathy.

This rearrangement joins TRBV3-1 to TRBJ2-7, with D unclear. The V end was cut by 0 bases, the J end by 6 bases, with 9 bases between. The CDR3 spans 13 residues. Germline V gene data show CDR1 as LGHDT and CDR2 as YNNKEL (reference sequence). In DNA, the CDR3 is TGTGCCAGCAGCCAAGATGGTGTCCTCGAGCAGTACTTC. Translating gives CASSQDGVLEQYF.

In its sample, this clonotype was seen a few times. The V and J genes are TRBV7-6 and TRBJ2-7; 7 bases map to TRBD2. Germline V gene sequence: CDR1 SGHVS, CDR2 FNYEAQ. V dropped 0 bases and J dropped 2; count of bases not matched to a gene: 4. CDR3 size: 15 residues. The CDR3 is CASSLALSGPYEQYF. Written as DNA, the CDR3 is TGTGCCAGCAGCTTAGCGCTTAGCGGGCCCTACGAGCAGTACTTC.

In this sample, this clonotype turned up a few times. This chain connects TRBV5-4 to TRBJ1-3; possible D gene TRBD1, 6 bases. CDR3 length: 17 amino acids. CDR1 is SGHNT and CDR2 is YYREEE in the germline V gene (reference sequence). V lost 2 bases and J lost 0, with 15 bases in between. As DNA, the CDR3 is TGTGCCAGCAGCTTTAAGACAGGCTCCTTCTCTGGAAACACCATATATTTT. It yields the protein CASSFKTGSFSGNTIYF.

The chain couples TRBV20-1 to TRBJ2-1; D unclear. The CDR3 is 14 amino acids. Germline assignment: CDR1 DFQATT and CDR2 SNEGSKA (reference sequence). Trimming left V 6 bases short and J 3 bases short, with 15 bases between. The CDR3 region has the DNA TGCAGTGCAGGCGCGGAGTCGGACTACAATGAGCAGTTCTTC. It codes for CSAGAESDYNEQFF.

This clonotype was seen at least ten times. V gene TRBV2 combines with J gene TRBJ2-7; D may be TRBD1 (6 bases). Germline CDR1 reads SNHLY; CDR2 reads FYNNEI. This CDR3 has 14 residues. The V and J ends lost 6 bases and 2 bases respectively, with 14 bases between them. In DNA, the CDR3 is TGTGCCAGCAGGCCGGGACACCTAACCTACGAGCAGTACTTC. Protein sequence: CASRPGHLTYEQYF.

Details on this clonotype: This could be a read error, since a much larger clone is one nucleotide away. CDR3 sequence reads: CASSSWTGVPYEQYF. In nucleotides, the CDR3 is TGTGCCAGCAGCTCCTGGACAGGGGTGCCCTACGAGCAGTACTTC. The chain employs TRBV7-6 and TRBJ2-7, with TRBD1 identical over 9 bases. V lost 4 bases and J lost 2; bases outside the gene matches: 6. The CDR3 is 15 amino acids. Looked up from germline, CDR1 is SGHVS and CDR2 is FNYEAQ.

Many counts were recorded for this clonotype. This rearrangement joins TRBV15 to TRBJ2-3; 12 positions match TRBD2. CDR3 length: 17 residues. J lost 4 bases, V lost 0 bases, and 5 bases had no gene match. Germline assignment: CDR1 LNHNV and CDR2 YYDKDF (reference sequence). In DNA form, the CDR3 reads TGTGCCACCAGCAGAGACCTAGCGGGAGGGTCTTCAGATACGCAGTATTTT. The encoded protein is CATSRDLAGGSSDTQYF.

In this sample, this clonotype turned up many times. The chain is built from TRBV24-1 and TRBJ2-7, with 8 bases that match TRBD1. J gave up 1 base and V 8 bases, and 3 bases lay outside the gene matches. This CDR3 is built from 13 residues. The V gene's germline CDR1 is KGHDR and CDR2 SFDVKD. CDR3 region: CATTRQGSYEQYF. CDR3 coding DNA: TGTGCCACCACGCGACAGGGGTCCTACGAGCAGTACTTC.

This clonotype has a count of ten or more. This sequence joins TRBV11-2 and TRBJ2-7, with 12 bases identical to TRBD2. CDR3 size: 16 residues. Germline loops: CDR1 SGHAT, CDR2 FQNNGV. J gave up 0 bases and V 6 bases, and 6 bases lay outside the gene matches. The CDR3 region has the DNA TGTGCCAGCAGGTCCGGACTAGCGGGGTTCTCCTACGAGCAGTACTTC. Translation gives CASRSGLAGFSYEQYF.

This clonotype was recorded at least ten times. This chain joins TRBV6-5 and TRBJ1-1, with 8 bases identical to TRBD1. The V gene's germline CDR1 is MNHEY and CDR2 SVGAGI. The CDR3 sequence is 17 residues long. The trim removed 0 bases at V and 0 bases at J, leaving 6 bases unmatched. This CDR3 is CASSYSTGQGLNTEAFF. The CDR3 DNA sequence: TGTGCCAGCAGTTACTCCACCGGACAGGGTTTGAACACTGAAGCTTTCTTT.

This clonotype was seen at least ten times. The chain has TRBV27 and TRBJ1-1, with a weak D call TRBD1 (5 bases). The germline V gene has CDR1 MNHEY and CDR2 SMNVEV (reference sequence). This CDR3 has 18 amino acids. The V end was cut by 6 bases, the J end by 1 base, with 24 bases between. The CDR3 protein is CASRPPPSRASANTEAFF. CDR3 DNA: TGTGCCAGCAGACCCCCCCCCTCCAGGGCTTCAGCGAACACTGAAGCTTTCTTT.

This clonotype was counted only a few times. This clone may be a read error of a much larger clone one base away. Because it lacks the conserved phenylalanine or tryptophan at the end, this CDR3 is likely a read error. This chain joins TRBV3-1 and TRBJ1-1, with no clear D. Germline assignment: CDR1 LGHDT and CDR2 YNNKEL (reference sequence). The CDR3 extends over 17 amino acids. V was trimmed by 4 bases and J by 3 bases, leaving 21 bases between them. The CDR3 DNA is TGTGCCAGCAGCCTACGCCTGAGTCTCCTAAGGGACACTGAAGCTTTCCTT. This translates into CASSLRLSLLRDTEAFL.

This clonotype appeared many times. CDR3 sequence (DNA): TGTGCCAGCAGCGTAGAAGTGAGCATGGGGGGGCCCCACAATGAGCAGTTCTTC. The encoded protein is CASSVEVSMGGPHNEQFF. This chain joins TRBV9 and TRBJ2-1; maybe TRBD2 (7 bases). Germline V CDR1 and CDR2: SGDLS, YYNGEE. The CDR3 extends over 18 amino acids. Trimming removed 0 bases from V and 5 bases from J, with 21 bases in between.

The chain carries TRBV29-1 and TRBJ1-6; D ambiguous. Germline CDR1 and CDR2: SQVTM and ANQGSEA. The CDR3 sequence is 15 residues long. V lost 4 bases to trimming and J lost 0 bases, with 10 bases between them. The CDR3 protein is CSVAIGSSYNSPLHF. The CDR3 coding sequence is TGCAGCGTTGCCATCGGGAGCTCCTATAATTCACCCCTCCACTTT.

This clonotype was observed many times. The V gene is TRBV7-3, the J gene TRBJ2-6; D not resolved. The CDR3 runs to 14 residues. Germline assignment: CDR1 SGHTA and CDR2 FQGTGA. V was trimmed by 2 bases and J by 1 base, leaving 3 bases between them. CDR3 protein: CASSLQSGANVLTF. CDR3 DNA sequence: TGTGCCAGCAGCTTACAGTCTGGGGCCAACGTCCTGACTTTC. Looking up the rest from reference TRBV7-3 and TRBJ2-6 gives the full variable domain: GAGVSQTPSNKVTEKGKYVELRCDPISGHTALYWYRQSLGQGPEFLIYFQGTGAADDSGLPNDRFFAVRPEGSVSTLKIQRTERGDSAVYLCASSLQSGANVLTFGAGSRLTVL.

This clonotype showed up just a few times. The genes are TRBV20-1 and TRBJ1-1; TRBD1 agrees at 7 bases. This CDR3 is 14 amino acids long. CDR1 is DFQATT and CDR2 is SNEGSKA in the germline V gene (reference sequence). Trimming removed 4 bases from V and 1 base from J; junction bases left unmatched: 6. Here the CDR3 reads CSATGTDENTEAFF. CDR3 DNA: TGCAGTGCTACCGGGACAGATGAGAACACTGAAGCTTTCTTT.